Shown below are 26 T cell receptor beta chains from a single sample sequenced in a study of T cell responses to AZD1222 COVID-19 vaccine. Assay: immunoSEQ multiplex PCR; the TCRdb copy retains only in-frame clones and omits some. Here the sample spans roughly 99,000 clones, roughly 90% being singletons. The material was peripheral blood, obtained on day 0 of AZD1222 vaccination. The origin of the receptors is an adult in good health.

The J gene is TRBJ2-5, the V gene TRBV15; 8 bases line up with TRBD2. The germline gives CDR1 LNHNV, CDR2 YYDKDF (reference sequence). The CDR3 has 15 amino acids. V shed 5 bases and J 3 bases; nucleotides not matched to a gene: 8. The CDR3 loop reads CATSPRAGLEETQYF. Here the CDR3 DNA reads TGTGCCACCAGCCCGCGCGCGGGACTAGAAGAGACCCAGTACTTC.

CDR3 DNA sequence: TGTGCCAGCAGCGTACAGGGGAGTCGGGCCGGGGAGCTGTTTTTT. Protein product: CASSVQGSRAGELFF. This chain joins TRBV9 and TRBJ2-2; D possibly corresponds to TRBD1 (6 bases). Per germline, CDR1 SGDLS and CDR2 YYNGEE. Deletions cut 1 base from V and 6 bases from J, with 13 bases between. The CDR3 totals 15 residues. The full variable domain, with the rest looked up from reference TRBV9 and TRBJ2-2, is DSGVTQTPKHLITATGQRVTLRCSPRSGDLSVYWYQQSLDQGLQFLIQYYNGEERAKGNILERFSAQQFPDLHSELNLSSLELGDSALYFCASSVQGSRAGELFFGEGSRLTVL.

J is TRBJ1-6 and V is TRBV6-5; D is perhaps TRBD1 (6 bases). CDR1 and CDR2 (germline): MNHEY, SVGAGI. The CDR3 runs 14 residues. Trimming took off 1 base at V and 10 bases at J, with 11 bases between the two ends. This CDR3 is CASSYLQGDSPLHF. DNA of the CDR3: TGTGCCAGCAGTTACTTACAGGGCGACTCACCCCTCCACTTT.

The J gene is TRBJ1-5, the V gene TRBV19, with D possibly being TRBD1 (5 bases). CDR1 and CDR2 from the germline V gene are LNHDA and SQIVND (reference sequence). Trimming pared 3 bases from V and 0 bases from J, leaving 15 bases between. CDR3 length: 17 residues. The CDR3, as DNA: TGTGCCAGTAGTATTTATTCGGGGGGATCTAGCAATCAGCCCCAGCATTTT. Translated, it gives CASSIYSGGSSNQPQHF.

The chain is built from TRBV29-1 and TRBJ2-1; D ambiguous. The CDR3 is 14 residues long. CDR1 SQVTM and CDR2 ANQGSEA come from the germline V gene. V lost 2 bases to trimming and J lost 1 base, with 9 bases between them. In DNA, the CDR3 is TGCAGCGTTGAACCCAGGTATTCCTACAATGAGCAGTTCTTC. Protein product: CSVEPRYSYNEQFF.

The CDR3 DNA reads as TGTGCCCTACGGGAGAGGGGGGCCAATCAGCCCCAGCATTTT. Translated, it gives CALRERGANQPQHF. V gene TRBV30 combines with J gene TRBJ1-5, with a possible D match to TRBD1 (6 bases). Trimming shortened V by 8 bases and J by 3 bases, and 17 bases separated the two germline ends. Germline CDR1 reads GTSNPN; CDR2 reads SVGIG (reference sequence). The CDR3 sequence is 14 residues long.

CDR3 residues: CATVAGVTYEQYF. DNA of the CDR3: TGTGCCACCGTAGCGGGAGTGACCTACGAGCAGTACTTC. The genes are TRBV28 and TRBJ2-7; TRBD2 agrees at 9 bases. Per germline, CDR1 MDHEN and CDR2 SYDVKM. V trimming: 10 bases; J trimming: 2 bases; junction bases outside the gene matches: 6. This CDR3 has 13 residues.

J is TRBJ2-3 and V is TRBV6-6; D unclear. Trimming removed 7 bases from V and 5 bases from J, with 19 bases in between. The CDR3 is 15 amino acids. Germline V lookup: CDR1 MNHNY, CDR2 SVGAGI (reference sequence). CDR3 nucleotides: TGTGCCAGCACCCCGTTGCTACGCCGCGGAGATACGCAGTATTTT. Protein product: CASTPLLRRGDTQYF.

The genes are TRBV3-1 (or the pseudogene TRBV3-2) and TRBJ2-3; 7 bases are shared with TRBD2. This CDR3 has 12 residues. CDR1 is LGHDT, CDR2 YNNKEL, per germline (reference sequence). V shed 5 bases and J 5 bases; nucleotides not matched to a gene: 1. CDR3 amino acids: CASSGGVDTQYF. In DNA, the CDR3 is TGTGCCAGCAGCGGGGGGGTAGATACGCAGTATTTT.

The chain has TRBV7-3 and TRBJ1-5; D gene unclear. This CDR3 has 11 amino acids. The germline V and J ends were trimmed by 8 bases and 6 bases, with 8 bases remaining between them. Germline CDR1 is SGHTA and CDR2 is FQGTGA. The CDR3 DNA sequence: TGTGCCAGCCTCATGGGTCAGCCCCAGCATTTT. It encodes CASLMGQPQHF.

The chain uses TRBV19 and TRBJ1-1; 7 nucleotides line up with TRBD1. Looked up from germline, CDR1 is LNHDA and CDR2 is SQIVND (reference sequence). Trimming removed 3 bases from V and 4 bases from J; junction bases left unmatched: 8. The CDR3 totals 15 residues. The CDR3 nucleotides are TGTGCCAGTAGTATCGGACAGGTCGGGGGCACTGAAGCTTTCTTT. Its translation is CASSIGQVGGTEAFF.

The rearrangement links TRBV29-1 to TRBJ2-2; tentatively, D is TRBD1 or TRBD2 (5 bases each). The germline V gene encodes CDR1 SQVTM and CDR2 ANQGSEA. CDR3 length: 11 amino acids. V dropped 4 bases and J dropped 5 bases, with 5 bases sitting between them. The CDR3 loop is CSVGGTGELFF. The CDR3 DNA is TGCAGCGTTGGGGGGACCGGGGAGCTGTTTTTT.

V gene TRBV7-2 combines with J gene TRBJ2-3, with D possibly matching TRBD2 (6 bases). The CDR3 spans 16 residues. Trimming took off 2 bases at V and 9 bases at J, with 21 bases between the two ends. In germline, CDR1 is SGHTA, CDR2 FQGNSA. The CDR3 nucleotides are TGTGCCAGCAGCTTAATGCCCGCGGGAATCGGCGGGACGCAGTATTTT. Residues: CASSLMPAGIGGTQYF. The complete variable domain, with remaining parts taken from reference TRBV7-2 and TRBJ2-3, reads GAGVSQSPSNKVTEKGKDVELRCDPISGHTALYWYRQSLGQGLEFLIYFQGNSAPDKSGLPSDRFSAERTGGSVSTLTIQRTQQEDSAVYLCASSLMPAGIGGTQYFGPGTRLTVL.

This chain connects TRBV7-2 to TRBJ2-2; 7 bases are a match to TRBD1. Germline V gene sequence: CDR1 SGHTA, CDR2 FQGNSA. Trimming removed 3 bases from V and 5 bases from J; junction bases left unmatched: 3. The CDR3 has 14 residues. CDR3 in DNA: TGTGCCAGCAGCTTCGCACAGGGGACCGGGGAGCTGTTTTTT. It codes for CASSFAQGTGELFF.

The V call is TRBV28, the J call TRBJ1-1; TRBD1 matches at 8 bases. The CDR3 is made up of 13 amino acids. V trimming: 5 bases; J trimming: 1 base; junction bases outside the gene matches: 0. Germline CDR1 is MDHEN and CDR2 is SYDVKM. The CDR3 nucleotides read TGTGCCAGCAGTGGACAGGGGAACACTGAAGCTTTCTTT. It translates to CASSGQGNTEAFF.

This chain joins TRBV6-7 and TRBJ1-2, with a tentative D call TRBD1 (6 bases). TRBV6-7 falls under the ORF class, with uncertain function. V was pared by 2 bases and J by 5 bases, with 24 bases between. This CDR3 region has 18 residues. The CDR3 sequence is CASSYGGQRGVEGYGYTF. CDR3 sequence (DNA): TGTGCCAGCAGTTACGGAGGACAGAGGGGGGTGGAAGGGTATGGCTACACCTTC.

The gene calls are TRBV6-6 and TRBJ1-1; a weak D match, TRBD1 (5 bases). V lost 6 bases and J 1 base, leaving 12 bases between the germline ends. Germline loops: CDR1 MNHNY, CDR2 SVGAGI (reference sequence). There are 14 residues in the CDR3. The chain's CDR3 is CASRRGGQNTEAFF. CDR3 coding DNA: TGTGCCAGCAGAAGGGGAGGACAGAACACTGAAGCTTTCTTT.

The genes are TRBV7-9 and TRBJ2-1, with D tentatively TRBD1 or TRBD2 (5 bases each). CDR3 length: 13 amino acids. The V gene lost 3 bases and the J gene lost 6 bases, with 9 bases spanning the gap. Germline CDR1 reads SEHNR; CDR2 reads FQNEAQ (reference sequence). DNA for the CDR3: TGTGCCAGCAGCTTCGGGACGGGCAATGAGCAGTTCTTC. The encoded protein is CASSFGTGNEQFF.

This clone was counted once. The chain employs TRBV28 and TRBJ2-7, with D maybe TRBD2 (7 bases). The CDR3 runs to 19 residues. The germline CDR1 and CDR2 sequences are MDHEN and SYDVKM. Between the trimmed V and J ends, which lost 5 bases and 5 bases, there was a span of 31 bases. DNA for the CDR3: TGTGCCAGCAGTGAGCGGATGGACTGGGGGGGCATCCTACTAAACGAGCAGTACTTC. Encoded protein: CASSERMDWGGILLNEQYF.

This rearrangement joins TRBV18 to TRBJ2-3; D gene unclear. The CDR3 length is 14 residues. V was trimmed by 0 bases and J by 2 bases, leaving 6 bases between them. Germline V CDR1 and CDR2: KGHSH, LQKENI. CDR3 nucleotide sequence: TGTGCCAGCTCACCACCTCTTGACACAGATACGCAGTATTTT. Protein product: CASSPPLDTDTQYF.

This chain joins TRBV3-1 (or the pseudogene TRBV3-2) and TRBJ1-4; D may be TRBD1 (5 bases). Germline CDR1 LGHDT, CDR2 YNNKEL (reference sequence). V was cut by 0 bases and J by 7 bases, with 12 bases left in between. The length of the CDR3 is 15 residues. In DNA form, the CDR3 reads TGTGCCAGCAGCCAAGACCCGGGGGTTGGTGAAAAACTGTTTTTT. It yields the protein CASSQDPGVGEKLFF.

The V and J genes are TRBV5-1 and TRBJ2-2, with 9 bases aligning to TRBD2. The CDR3 is 16 amino acids. V gave up 5 bases and J gave up 0 bases; unmatched junction bases: 5. CDR1 is SGHRS and CDR2 is YFSETQ in the germline V gene. CDR3: CASRRGRAPNTGELFF. As DNA, the CDR3 is TGCGCCAGCAGGCGCGGGAGGGCCCCGAACACCGGGGAGCTGTTTTTT. The full variable domain, with the rest looked up from reference TRBV5-1 and TRBJ2-2, is KAGVTQTPRYLIKTRGQQVTLSCSPISGHRSVSWYQQTPGQGLQFLFEYFSETQRNKGNFPGRFSGRQFSNSRSEMNVSTLELGDSALYLCASRRGRAPNTGELFFGEGSRLTVL.

This clone was seen only a few times. This chain uses TRBV28 with TRBJ2-3; D gene unclear. The germline CDR1 and CDR2 sequences are MDHEN and SYDVKM. The CDR3 consists of 15 residues. Between the trimmed V and J ends, which lost 3 bases and 2 bases, there was a span of 12 bases. The chain's CDR3 is CASSLATFSTDTQYF. The CDR3, as DNA: TGTGCCAGCAGTTTGGCGACCTTTTCCACAGATACGCAGTATTTT.

The chain couples TRBV4-1 to TRBJ2-2, with a tentative D call TRBD1 (7 bases). CDR3 size: 16 residues. Trimming removed 7 bases from V and 2 bases from J, with 17 bases in between. Germline values: CDR1 MGHRA, CDR2 YSYEKL. This chain's CDR3 is CASTLTGDSNTGELFF. The CDR3 nucleotides are TGCGCCAGCACGCTAACGGGGGACAGCAACACCGGGGAGCTGTTTTTT.

The chain employs TRBV3-1 (or the pseudogene TRBV3-2) and TRBJ1-5; D unclear. This CDR3 region has 15 residues. The germline gives CDR1 LGHDT, CDR2 YNNKEL (reference sequence). V gave up 1 base and J gave up 7 bases, with 14 bases separating them. Written as DNA, the CDR3 is TGTGCCAGCAGCCAAGGCCGACCAGATGAGCAGCCCCAGCATTTT. Translating gives CASSQGRPDEQPQHF.

The chain recombines TRBV28 with TRBJ1-2, with D perhaps matching TRBD1 (5 bases). This CDR3 contains 12 residues. Looked up from germline, CDR1 is MDHEN and CDR2 is SYDVKM. Trimming took off 4 bases at V and 7 bases at J, with 10 bases between the two ends. In nucleotides, the CDR3 is TGTGCCAGCAGTTCCGGACACCGTGGCTACACCTTC. Protein: CASSSGHRGYTF.